The 14 T cell receptor beta chains presented below share a single source sample, sequenced in a study of shared clonotypes between healthy human individuals. This table comes from immunoSEQ multiplex PCR, and its TCRdb copy is limited to in-frame clones, with some not included. Of about 2.4 million clones listed, roughly 93% are singletons. Sequenced input: naive CD4+ T cells from PBMCs. Subset of the sample: CD45RA+ positively selected. The receptors originated from a young man in good health. Some clones in this sample may be carry-over from other donors' samples.

This clone was detected only once. V usage is TRBV28 and J usage is TRBJ1-2; the D gene is possibly TRBD1 (5 bases). CDR1 is MDHEN and CDR2 is SYDVKM in the germline V gene. Deletions cut 6 bases from V and 7 bases from J, with 21 bases between. There are 15 residues in the CDR3. DNA of the CDR3: TGTGCCAGCAGGGATTCACAAGGCGGTGGGGGTGGCTACACCTTC. Its protein is CASRDSQGGGGGYTF.

The chain has TRBV27 and TRBJ2-7; D is tentatively TRBD1 or TRBD2 (7 bases each). Germline CDR1 MNHEY, CDR2 SMNVEV (reference sequence). V dropped 6 bases and J dropped 6 bases, with 21 bases sitting between them. The CDR3 covers 15 residues. The CDR3 nucleotides are TGTGCCAGCAGGTGGGGAGGGACAGTCCCCTCCGAGCAGTACTTC. Amino acid sequence: CASRWGGTVPSEQYF.

This rearrangement joins TRBV7-3 to TRBJ2-3; D is perhaps TRBD2 (6 bases). In germline, CDR1 is SGHTA, CDR2 FQGTGA. The CDR3 is made up of 15 amino acids. V was trimmed by 2 bases and J by 7 bases, leaving 16 bases between them. The DNA of the CDR3 is TGTGCCAGCAGCTTATATCCGGGAGTAACTAATACGCAGTATTTT. Translating it yields CASSLYPGVTNTQYF.

CDR3 sequence (DNA): TGTGCCAGCAGCCAAACCTCAGATTCCTACGAGCAGTACTTC. Translating gives CASSQTSDSYEQYF. The rearrangement links TRBV4-2 to TRBJ2-7; D unresolved. The CDR3 runs 14 residues. The germline gives CDR1 LGHNA, CDR2 YNFKEQ. Trimming left V 2 bases short and J 1 base short, with 9 bases between.

With regard to this clone: Other DNA sequences in the sample encode the same CDR3. V is TRBV18 and J is TRBJ1-1, with D tentatively TRBD1 (5 bases). Germline V gene lookup returns CDR1 KGHSH and CDR2 LQKENI. The length of the CDR3 is 14 residues. The V gene lost 2 bases and the J gene lost 6 bases, with 13 bases spanning the gap. CDR3 DNA: TGTGCCAGCTCACCAGCTCAGGGTGGATCTGAAGCTTTCTTT. Its protein product is CASSPAQGGSEAFF.

The V call is TRBV28, the J call TRBJ1-5; TRBD1 aligns across 8 bases. Trimming took 7 bases from V and 6 from J; bases not matched to a gene: 2. Germline lookup yields CDR1 MDHEN and CDR2 SYDVKM. The CDR3 extends over 12 amino acids. CDR3 residues: CASTGQVQPQHF. CDR3 coding DNA: TGTGCCAGCACGGGACAGGTTCAGCCCCAGCATTTT.

The rearrangement links TRBV5-1 to TRBJ2-5; TRBD1 matches 8 bases. The CDR3 is 14 residues long. J was trimmed by 1 base and V by 4 bases; bases with no gene match: 3. From germline, CDR1 is SGHRS and CDR2 YFSETQ. The CDR3 nucleotides are TGCGCCAGCAGCCCACAGGGGGGCCAAGAGACCCAGTACTTC. Its translation: CASSPQGGQETQYF. Combining the CDR3 with reference TRBV5-1 and TRBJ2-5 gives the whole variable domain KAGVTQTPRYLIKTRGQQVTLSCSPISGHRSVSWYQQTPGQGLQFLFEYFSETQRNKGNFPGRFSGRQFSNSRSEMNVSTLELGDSALYLCASSPQGGQETQYFGPGTRLLVL.

The chain couples TRBV6-4 to TRBJ2-1; 13 nucleotides agree with TRBD2. The CDR3 consists of 16 residues. V dropped 5 bases and J dropped 4; count of bases not matched to a gene: 5. Germline CDR1 and CDR2: MRHNA and SNTAGT. The CDR3 region is CASSRTSGSVYNEQFF. The CDR3 DNA follows: TGTGCCAGCAGTAGGACTAGCGGGAGTGTATACAATGAGCAGTTCTTC.

The chain carries TRBV10-3 and TRBJ1-1; no clear D. This CDR3 has 14 amino acids. Trimming stripped 3 bases from V and 11 bases from J, with 19 bases between. CDR1 ENHRY and CDR2 SYGVKD come from the germline V gene. This chain's CDR3 is CAISEGRRARMAFF. The DNA of the CDR3 is TGTGCCATCAGTGAAGGACGGAGGGCGAGAATGGCTTTCTTT.

The chain recombines TRBV5-8 with TRBJ2-5; D possibly corresponds to TRBD1 (5 bases). V was clipped by 5 bases and J by 7 bases, with 15 bases between them. There are 13 residues in the CDR3. Germline V gives CDR1 SGHTS, CDR2 YDEGEE. CDR3: CASRDITLGTQYF. CDR3 in DNA: TGTGCCAGCAGGGACATTACCCTCGGGACCCAGTACTTC.

The chain joins TRBV7-6 to TRBJ2-5; D may be TRBD2 (5 bases). V dropped 3 bases and J dropped 5 bases, with 10 bases sitting between them. CDR1 is SGHVS, CDR2 FNYEAQ, per germline. The CDR3 has 13 residues. The CDR3, as DNA: TGTGCCAGCAGCTTGGGAGTAGTGGAGACCCAGTACTTC. Translating it yields CASSLGVVETQYF.

V gene TRBV6-5 combines with J gene TRBJ2-5, with D perhaps matching TRBD2 (6 bases). Germline V lookup: CDR1 MNHEY, CDR2 SVGAGI. The V end lost 6 bases, the J end lost 5 bases, and 16 bases lay between the germline ends. This CDR3 spans 14 amino acids. The CDR3 region is CASRTPGSSETQYF. In nucleotides, the CDR3 is TGTGCCAGCAGAACACCCGGGAGTTCTGAGACCCAGTACTTC.

The J gene is TRBJ2-1, the V gene TRBV7-9; 10 bases line up with TRBD2. The CDR3 loop spans 15 amino acids. CDR1 is SEHNR and CDR2 is FQNEAQ in the germline V gene (reference sequence). Trimming removed 3 bases from V and 4 bases from J; junction bases left unmatched: 3. The CDR3 nucleotides are TGTGCCAGCAGCTTTACTAGCGGGGATTACAATGAGCAGTTCTTC. It encodes CASSFTSGDYNEQFF.

The chain employs TRBV15 and TRBJ1-2; D gene unclear. In germline, CDR1 is LNHNV, CDR2 YYDKDF (reference sequence). V was cut by 3 bases and J by 4 bases, with 9 bases left in between. This CDR3 has 13 amino acids. In DNA, the CDR3 is TGTGCCACCAGCAGCCGACGGAGCTATGGCTACACCTTC. Translated, it gives CATSSRRSYGYTF. Full variable domain (rest looked up from reference TRBV15 and TRBJ1-2): DAMVIQNPRYQVTQFGKPVTLSCSQTLNHNVMYWYQQKSSQAPKLLFHYYDKDFNNEADTPDNFQSRRPNTSFCFLDIRSPGLGDTAMYLCATSSRRSYGYTFGSGTRLTVV.